Detailed here is one T cell receptor beta chain. The antigen remains unidentified. The CDR3 sequence is 15 residues long. The V and J ends lost 6 bases and 1 base, in that order; junction bases with no gene match: 8. Germline-derived CDR1 and CDR2 are MDHEN and SYDVKM. This entry belongs to a study of cytomegalovirus exposure and HLA in healthy donors. The study's findings and limits: An Asian-associated ancestry cluster reportedly showed fewer N-insertions than the roughly 600-donor mean in a later analysis. The study had only CMV serostatus as immune exposure information. With high specificity and sensitivity, the classifier reportedly diagnosed cytomegalovirus status.

It was with 60 Vbeta and 13 Jbeta primers that the PCR ran. Data came from immunoSEQ multiplex PCR; TCRdb stores just in-frame clones and leaves some out. The sample table sets out about 130,000 clones. The material sequenced was PBMCs. V usage is TRBV28 and J usage is TRBJ2-7; TRBD1 matches at 8 bases. The source is an older woman in good health and CMV-seronegative. CDR3 nucleotide sequence: TGTGCCAGCAGACCGCGGACAGGGACGTCCTACGAGCAGTACTTC. This encodes CASRPRTGTSYEQYF. Drawing the rest from reference TRBV28 and TRBJ2-7, the complete variable domain is DVKVTQSSRYLVKRTGEKVFLECVQDMDHENMFWYRQDPGLGLRLIYFSYDVKMKEKGDIPEGYSVSREKKERFSLILESASTNQTSMYLCASRPRTGTSYEQYFGPGTRLTVT.